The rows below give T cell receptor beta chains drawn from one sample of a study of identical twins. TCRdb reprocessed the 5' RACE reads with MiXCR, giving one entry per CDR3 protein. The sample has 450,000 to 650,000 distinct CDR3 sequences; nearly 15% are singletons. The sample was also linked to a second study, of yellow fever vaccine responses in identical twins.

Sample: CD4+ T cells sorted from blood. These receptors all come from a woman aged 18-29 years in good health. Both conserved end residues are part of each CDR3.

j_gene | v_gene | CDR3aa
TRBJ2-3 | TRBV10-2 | CASISGRTDTQYF
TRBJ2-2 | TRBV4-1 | CASSQEQGFAGELFF
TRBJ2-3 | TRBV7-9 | CASSLVHDTQYF
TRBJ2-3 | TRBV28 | CASSLQLASRTDTQYF
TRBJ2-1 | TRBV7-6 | CASSGLFGLAVTYNEQFF
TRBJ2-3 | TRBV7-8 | CASSPSRTSTDTQYF
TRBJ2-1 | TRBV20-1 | CSARDVRPSGSLSEQFF
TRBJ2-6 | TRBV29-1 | CSVPGGGANVLTF
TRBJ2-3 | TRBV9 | CASSTSGRDPGTQYF
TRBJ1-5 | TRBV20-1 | CSLETLYSNQPQHF
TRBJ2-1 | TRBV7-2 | CASSLVGGYTINEQFF
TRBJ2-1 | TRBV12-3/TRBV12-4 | CASSLSQSHEQFF
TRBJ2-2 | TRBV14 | CASSQSGSSLNTGELFF
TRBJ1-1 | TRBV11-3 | CASSDRVEAFF
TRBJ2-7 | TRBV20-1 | CSASDMSGKDYEQYF
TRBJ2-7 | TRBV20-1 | CSAQRPQNVYEQYF
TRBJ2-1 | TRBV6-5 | CASSYGARADNEQFF
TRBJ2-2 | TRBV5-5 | CASSLTPFRDTGELFF
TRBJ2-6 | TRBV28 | CASEAVSGANVLTF
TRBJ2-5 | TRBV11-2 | CASSLLGPRRRATTTTSGETQYF
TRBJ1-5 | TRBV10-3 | CATSREDSNQPQHF
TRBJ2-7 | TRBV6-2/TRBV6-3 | CASSWRLQTYEQYF
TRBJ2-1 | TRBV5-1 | CASSLSWTSEYNEQFF
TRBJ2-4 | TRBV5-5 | CASSLDEIKNIQYF
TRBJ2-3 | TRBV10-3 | CAIRPSGSTDTQYF
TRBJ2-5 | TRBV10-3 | CAISERGAQETQYF
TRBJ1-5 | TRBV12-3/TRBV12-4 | CASSSAPGQPQHF
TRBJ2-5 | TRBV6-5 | CASSYFGTSGPESEETQYF
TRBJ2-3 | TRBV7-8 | CASSLEWGSTDTQYF
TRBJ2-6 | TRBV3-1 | CASSHAGAGANVLTF
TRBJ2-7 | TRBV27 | CASSRDRTSGRSEQYF
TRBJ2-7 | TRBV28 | CASSSAAGGLRLSYEQYF
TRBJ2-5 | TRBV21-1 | CASSKRVWGQGAWETQYF
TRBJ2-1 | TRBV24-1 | CATSDFPGGGNEQFF
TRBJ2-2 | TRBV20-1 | CSAPSGGAGPGELFF
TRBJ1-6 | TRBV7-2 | CASSPLDRKNSPLHF
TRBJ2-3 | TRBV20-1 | CSADSGGSDTQYF
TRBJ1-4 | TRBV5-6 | CASSLGKGGGQAIKVRDEKLFF
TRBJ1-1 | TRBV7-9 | CASSLEGYEAFF
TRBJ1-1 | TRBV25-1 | CASSEWNQGRTEAFF
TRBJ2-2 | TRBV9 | CASSAIGTGELFF
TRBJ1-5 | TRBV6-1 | CASSKRGPNQPQHF
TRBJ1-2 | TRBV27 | CASSLTVTGLYGYTF
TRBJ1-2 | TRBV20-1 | CSAEGGDGYGYTF
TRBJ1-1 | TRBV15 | CATSGQENTEAFF
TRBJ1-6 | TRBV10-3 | CAIQISYNSPLHF
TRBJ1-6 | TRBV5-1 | CASSLQEASPLHF
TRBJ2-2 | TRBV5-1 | CASSLTWTGTNTGELFF
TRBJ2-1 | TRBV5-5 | CASSLRDSKGYNEQFF
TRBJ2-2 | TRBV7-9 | CASSKQGPGELFF
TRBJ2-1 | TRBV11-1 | CASSLAGTGDYYNEQFF
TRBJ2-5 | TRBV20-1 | CSARGNRETQYF
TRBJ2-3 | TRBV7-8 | CASSLAVWGQGYSDTQYF
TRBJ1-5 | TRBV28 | CASSFPAGASGQPQHF